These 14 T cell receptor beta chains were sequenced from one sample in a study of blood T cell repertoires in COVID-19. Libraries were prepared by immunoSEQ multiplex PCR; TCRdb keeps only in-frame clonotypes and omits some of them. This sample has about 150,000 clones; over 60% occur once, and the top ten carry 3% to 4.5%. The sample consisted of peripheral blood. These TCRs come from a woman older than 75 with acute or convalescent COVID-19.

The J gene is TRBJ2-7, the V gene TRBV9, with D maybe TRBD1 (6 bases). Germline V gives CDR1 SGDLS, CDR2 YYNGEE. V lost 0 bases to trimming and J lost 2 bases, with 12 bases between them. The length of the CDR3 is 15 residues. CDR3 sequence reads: CASSVVAGATYEQYF. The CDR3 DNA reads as TGTGCCAGCAGCGTAGTGGCAGGGGCCACCTACGAGCAGTACTTC. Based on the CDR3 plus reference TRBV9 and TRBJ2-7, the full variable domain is DSGVTQTPKHLITATGQRVTLRCSPRSGDLSVYWYQQSLDQGLQFLIQYYNGEERAKGNILERFSAQQFPDLHSELNLSSLELGDSALYFCASSVVAGATYEQYFGPGTRLTVT.

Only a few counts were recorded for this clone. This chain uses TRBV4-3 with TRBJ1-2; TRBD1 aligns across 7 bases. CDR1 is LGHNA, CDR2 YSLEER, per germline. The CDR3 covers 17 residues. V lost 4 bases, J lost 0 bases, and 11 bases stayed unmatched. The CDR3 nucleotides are TGCGCCAGCAGCCGACGGACTGGGACAGTAGCTAACTATGGCTACACCTTC. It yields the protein CASSRRTGTVANYGYTF.

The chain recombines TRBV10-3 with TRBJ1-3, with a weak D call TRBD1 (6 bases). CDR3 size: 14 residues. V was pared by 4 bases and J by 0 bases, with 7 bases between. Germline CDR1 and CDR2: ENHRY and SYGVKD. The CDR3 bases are TGTGCCATCAGTGGGGGGCGCTCTGGAAACACCATATATTTT. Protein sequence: CAISGGRSGNTIYF.

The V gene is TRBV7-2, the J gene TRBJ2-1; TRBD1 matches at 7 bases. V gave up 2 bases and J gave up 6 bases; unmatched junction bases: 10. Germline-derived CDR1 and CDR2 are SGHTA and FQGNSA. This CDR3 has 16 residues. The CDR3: CASSLFQTGSVNEQFF. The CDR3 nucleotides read TGTGCCAGCAGCTTATTTCAGACAGGGTCAGTCAATGAGCAGTTCTTC. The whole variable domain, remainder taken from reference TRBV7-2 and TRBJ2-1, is GAGVSQSPSNKVTEKGKDVELRCDPISGHTALYWYRQSLGQGLEFLIYFQGNSAPDKSGLPSDRFSAERTGGSVSTLTIQRTQQEDSAVYLCASSLFQTGSVNEQFFGPGTRLTVL.

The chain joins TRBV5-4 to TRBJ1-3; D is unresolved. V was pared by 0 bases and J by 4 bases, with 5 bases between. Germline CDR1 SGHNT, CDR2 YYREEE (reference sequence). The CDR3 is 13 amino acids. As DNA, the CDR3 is TGTGCCAGCAGCTTGGACAGCGGAAACACCATATATTTT. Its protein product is CASSLDSGNTIYF.

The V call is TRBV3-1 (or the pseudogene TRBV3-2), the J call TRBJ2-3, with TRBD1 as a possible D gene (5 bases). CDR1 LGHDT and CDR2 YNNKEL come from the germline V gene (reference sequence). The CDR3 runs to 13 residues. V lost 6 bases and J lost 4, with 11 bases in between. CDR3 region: CASRPTGSDTQYF. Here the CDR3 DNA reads TGTGCCAGCAGACCAACAGGATCAGATACGCAGTATTTT.

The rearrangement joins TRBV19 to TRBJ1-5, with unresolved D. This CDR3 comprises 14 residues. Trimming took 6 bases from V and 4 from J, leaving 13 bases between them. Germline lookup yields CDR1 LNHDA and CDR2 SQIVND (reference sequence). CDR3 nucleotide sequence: TGTGCCAGTAGCACAGACCGGGGAAATCAGCCCCAGCATTTT. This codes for CASSTDRGNQPQHF.

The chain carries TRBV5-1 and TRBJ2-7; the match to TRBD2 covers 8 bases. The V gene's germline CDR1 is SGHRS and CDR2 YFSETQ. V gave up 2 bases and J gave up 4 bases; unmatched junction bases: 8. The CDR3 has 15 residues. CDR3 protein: CASSFLGSGEYEQYF. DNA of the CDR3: TGCGCCAGCAGCTTCCTGGGTAGCGGGGAATACGAGCAGTACTTC.

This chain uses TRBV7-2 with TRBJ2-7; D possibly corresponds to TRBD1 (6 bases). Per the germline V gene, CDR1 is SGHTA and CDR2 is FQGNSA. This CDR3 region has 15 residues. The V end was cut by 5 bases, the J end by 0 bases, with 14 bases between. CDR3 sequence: CASSARGQSSYEQYF. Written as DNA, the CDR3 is TGTGCCAGCAGCGCCCGGGGACAAAGCTCCTACGAGCAGTACTTC.

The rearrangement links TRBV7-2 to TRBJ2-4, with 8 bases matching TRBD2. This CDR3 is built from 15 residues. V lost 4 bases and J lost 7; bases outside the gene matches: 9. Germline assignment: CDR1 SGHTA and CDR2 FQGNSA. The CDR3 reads CASSSPGGDRNIQYF. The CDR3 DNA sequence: TGTGCCAGCAGCTCGCCCGGGGGGGATCGGAACATTCAGTACTTC.

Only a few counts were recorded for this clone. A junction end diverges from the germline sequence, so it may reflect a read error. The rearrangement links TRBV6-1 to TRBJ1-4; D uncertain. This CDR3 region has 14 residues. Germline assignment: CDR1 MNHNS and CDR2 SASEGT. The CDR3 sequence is CASSENRINEKLFF. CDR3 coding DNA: TGTGCAAGCAGTGAAAACAGAATTAATGAAAAACTGTTTTTT.

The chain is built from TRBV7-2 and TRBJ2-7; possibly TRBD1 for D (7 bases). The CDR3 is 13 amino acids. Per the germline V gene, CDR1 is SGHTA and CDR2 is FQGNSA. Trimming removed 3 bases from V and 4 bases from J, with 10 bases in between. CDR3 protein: CASSFQGGYEQYF. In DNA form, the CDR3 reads TGTGCCAGCAGCTTTCAGGGGGGTTACGAGCAGTACTTC. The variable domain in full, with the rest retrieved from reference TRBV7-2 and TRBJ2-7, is GAGVSQSPSNKVTEKGKDVELRCDPISGHTALYWYRQSLGQGLEFLIYFQGNSAPDKSGLPSDRFSAERTGGSVSTLTIQRTQQEDSAVYLCASSFQGGYEQYFGPGTRLTVT.

The CDR3 loop is CASSLGRQRLNTEAFF. Written as DNA, the CDR3 is TGTGCCAGCAGCTTAGGACGACAGCGTTTGAACACTGAAGCTTTCTTT. The V and J genes are TRBV7-8 and TRBJ1-1; D possibly corresponds to TRBD1 (5 bases). Germline CDR1 and CDR2: SGHVS and FQNEAQ. V shed 1 base and J shed 0 bases, with 12 bases lying between them. This CDR3 region has 16 residues. Full variable domain (outside the CDR3, taken from reference TRBV7-8 and TRBJ1-1): GAGVSQSPRYKVAKRGQDVALRCDPISGHVSLFWYQQALGQGPEFLTYFQNEAQLDKSGLPSDRFFAERPEGSVSTLKIQRTQQEDSAVYLCASSLGRQRLNTEAFFGQGTRLTVV.

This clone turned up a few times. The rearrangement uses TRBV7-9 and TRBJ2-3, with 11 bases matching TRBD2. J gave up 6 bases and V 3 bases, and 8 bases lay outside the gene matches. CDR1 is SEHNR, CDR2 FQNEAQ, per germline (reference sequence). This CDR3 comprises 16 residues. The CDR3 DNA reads TGTGCCAGCAGCTTTCGGCTAGCGGGGGGACGGGATACGCAGTATTTT. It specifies CASSFRLAGGRDTQYF.